Below, 26 T cell receptor beta chains from the same sample are listed, as sequenced in a study of shared clonotypes between healthy human individuals. Only CD45RO-negative cells positively selected for CCR7 counted as naive CD8 cells, so terminally differentiated effector memory CD45RA+ cells were excluded. Clones were read by immunoSEQ multiplex PCR, and TCRdb kept only the in-frame ones, dropping some. The sample holds approximately 2,000,000 clones, around 95% seen once. The specimen sequenced was naive CD8+ T cells from PBMCs. The receptors stem from a man between 18 and 35 years old in good health. Some clones in this sample may be carry-over from other donors' samples.

The J gene is TRBJ2-7, the V gene TRBV27; D not certain. The germline gives CDR1 MNHEY, CDR2 SMNVEV (reference sequence). This CDR3 has 13 residues. V was pared by 3 bases and J by 6 bases, with 12 bases between. The CDR3 loop is CASSFAESAEQYF. CDR3 DNA sequence: TGTGCCAGCAGTTTTGCAGAGAGCGCCGAGCAGTACTTC.

V gene TRBV6-1 combines with J gene TRBJ1-3; D uncertain. The germline V gene has CDR1 MNHNS and CDR2 SASEGT. This CDR3 is 15 amino acids long. V was clipped by 5 bases and J by 7 bases, with 18 bases between them. CDR3 sequence reads: CASSWRGDPGNTIYF. The CDR3 nucleotides read TGTGCCAGCAGTTGGCGCGGGGATCCGGGGAACACCATATATTTT.

This chain uses TRBV5-8 with TRBJ2-6; possible D gene TRBD1, 5 bases. V gave up 6 bases and J gave up 1 base, with 17 bases separating them. Germline V CDR1 and CDR2: SGHTS, YDEGEE. The CDR3 sequence is 17 residues long. CDR3 residues: CASNPRADESGANVLTF. The DNA of the CDR3 is TGTGCCAGCAACCCCAGGGCAGATGAGTCTGGGGCCAACGTCCTGACTTTC.

The J gene is TRBJ2-5, the V gene TRBV7-2; 7 bases line up with TRBD2. Per the germline V gene, CDR1 is SGHTA and CDR2 is FQGNSA. V dropped 6 bases and J dropped 3; count of bases not matched to a gene: 4. The CDR3 covers 13 residues. CDR3 bases: TGTGCCAGCAGAGCCGCGGGGGAAGAGACCCAGTACTTC. Amino acids: CASRAAGEETQYF.

This chain uses TRBV7-8 with TRBJ2-5, with D unresolved. V shed 3 bases and J shed 1 base, with 12 bases lying between them. This CDR3 contains 15 residues. In germline, CDR1 is SGHVS, CDR2 FQNEAQ. The CDR3 sequence: CASSFPRVGQETQYF. In nucleotides, the CDR3 is TGTGCCAGCAGCTTCCCGAGAGTGGGCCAAGAGACCCAGTACTTC.

As for this clone: Other DNA sequences in the sample encode the same CDR3. The gene calls are TRBV19 and TRBJ2-7; a weak D match, TRBD2 (5 bases). Trimming took 1 base from V and 3 from J, leaving 10 bases between them. This CDR3 contains 14 residues. Germline V lookup: CDR1 LNHDA, CDR2 SQIVND (reference sequence). CDR3 DNA sequence: TGTGCCAGTAGTATAGGCACGGGGTTCTACGAGCAGTACTTC. Encoded protein: CASSIGTGFYEQYF. Drawing the rest from reference TRBV19 and TRBJ2-7, the complete variable domain is DGGITQSPKYLFRKEGQNVTLSCEQNLNHDAMYWYRQDPGQGLRLIYYSQIVNDFQKGDIAEGYSVSREKKESFPLTVTSAQKNPTAFYLCASSIGTGFYEQYFGPGTRLTVT.

A single count supports this clone. This rearrangement joins TRBV19 to TRBJ2-6, with D hard to call. CDR1 and CDR2 (germline): LNHDA, SQIVND (reference sequence). There are 17 residues in the CDR3. Trimming shortened V by 5 bases and J by 0 bases, and 14 bases separated the two germline ends. The CDR3 DNA reads TGTGCCAGTAGTGGTGACGGAGTCCACTCTGGGGCCAACGTCCTGACTTTC. Residues: CASSGDGVHSGANVLTF.

J is TRBJ1-3 and V is TRBV9, with unresolved D. Trimming took 4 bases from V and 2 from J, leaving 10 bases between them. The CDR3 contains 14 residues. In germline, CDR1 is SGDLS, CDR2 YYNGEE. In nucleotides, the CDR3 is TGTGCCAGCAGCCCCCTCCCGCCTGGAAACACCATATATTTT. Its protein is CASSPLPPGNTIYF.

The J gene is TRBJ2-7, the V gene TRBV11-2, with D possibly TRBD2 on 5 matching bases. The germline gives CDR1 SGHAT, CDR2 FQNNGV. Trimming cost V 1 base and J 2 bases, with 9 bases left between them. The CDR3 has 14 amino acids. CDR3: CASSLAGKAYEQYF. CDR3 DNA: TGTGCCAGCAGCTTAGCCGGGAAAGCCTACGAGCAGTACTTC. Filled out from reference TRBV11-2 and TRBJ2-7, the complete variable domain reads EAGVAQSPRYKIIEKRQSVAFWCNPISGHATLYWYQQILGQGPKLLIQFQNNGVVDDSQLPKDRFSAERLKGVDSTLKIQPAKLEDSAVYLCASSLAGKAYEQYFGPGTRLTVT.

This clone has just a few counts. The gene calls are TRBV29-1 and TRBJ1-1, with a possible D match to TRBD1 (6 bases). The CDR3 runs to 12 residues. V was pared by 7 bases and J by 8 bases, with 17 bases between. CDR1 and CDR2 (germline): SQVTM, ANQGSEA. CDR3 sequence: CSGQTGEIEAFF. The CDR3, as DNA: TGCAGCGGCCAGACAGGAGAGATAGAAGCTTTCTTT.

This chain joins TRBV5-4 and TRBJ2-7; D uncertain. This CDR3 has 14 amino acids. Germline V gene sequence: CDR1 SGHNT, CDR2 YYREEE (reference sequence). V was cut by 2 bases and J by 2 bases, with 11 bases left in between. CDR3 residues: CASSLAGFTYEQYF. The CDR3 coding sequence is TGTGCCAGCAGCTTAGCAGGATTTACCTACGAGCAGTACTTC.

The rearrangement links TRBV6-1 to TRBJ2-7; D call uncertain. The CDR3 spans 13 residues. Germline V gives CDR1 MNHNS, CDR2 SASEGT. Trimming removed 9 bases from V and 0 bases from J, with 12 bases in between. Here the CDR3 reads CASSPLGSYEQYF. The CDR3 nucleotides read TGTGCCAGTAGCCCCTTAGGCTCCTACGAGCAGTACTTC.

V and J are TRBV6-6 and TRBJ2-2, with TRBD2 as a possible D gene (5 bases). Trimming stripped 0 bases from V and 6 bases from J, with 14 bases between. There are 16 residues in the CDR3. From germline, CDR1 is MNHNY and CDR2 SVGAGI (reference sequence). CDR3 DNA sequence: TGTGCCAGCAGTTACTCGCTGGGAGTCGGGGCCGGGGAGCTGTTTTTT. Its protein is CASSYSLGVGAGELFF.

The rearrangement uses TRBV19 and TRBJ1-1; possibly TRBD1 for D (6 bases). Deletions cut 7 bases from V and 4 bases from J, with 13 bases between. In germline, CDR1 is LNHDA, CDR2 SQIVND (reference sequence). CDR3 length: 13 amino acids. CDR3 sequence: CASKTGWGTEAFF. The CDR3 DNA follows: TGTGCCAGTAAGACAGGTTGGGGCACTGAAGCTTTCTTT.

CDR3 sequence: CSAWGGKRTDTQYF. Here the CDR3 DNA reads TGCAGCGCGTGGGGCGGGAAGCGCACAGATACGCAGTATTTT. V gene TRBV29-1 combines with J gene TRBJ2-3; possible D gene TRBD2, 6 bases. The length of the CDR3 is 14 residues. V was trimmed by 7 bases and J by 1 base, leaving 15 bases between them. Germline loops: CDR1 SQVTM, CDR2 ANQGSEA.

The chain has TRBV5-1 and TRBJ2-1, with no clear D. V lost 1 base, J lost 6 bases, and 11 bases lay in between. The CDR3 extends over 14 amino acids. Looked up from germline, CDR1 is SGHRS and CDR2 is YFSETQ. The CDR3 loop is CASSLLHLFNEQFF. The DNA of the CDR3 is TGCGCCAGCAGCTTGCTCCACCTCTTCAATGAGCAGTTCTTC.

This clone was seen a single time. The chain couples TRBV27 to TRBJ2-3; D possibly corresponds to TRBD2 (6 bases). The V end lost 2 bases, the J end lost 4 bases, and 16 bases lay between the germline ends. The length of the CDR3 is 16 residues. Germline CDR1 reads MNHEY; CDR2 reads SMNVEV (reference sequence). Here the CDR3 DNA reads TGTGCCAGCAGTTTAGCCTACGGGAGAGACTCAGATACGCAGTATTTT. Amino acids: CASSLAYGRDSDTQYF.

As to this clone: This CDR3 is also generated by other DNA sequences in the sample. The gene calls are TRBV9 and TRBJ1-1, with 8 bases identical to TRBD1. Germline assignment: CDR1 SGDLS and CDR2 YYNGEE. The CDR3 is 15 amino acids. The ends lost 4 bases at V and 1 base at J; junction bases unmatched: 6. The CDR3: CASSTAGTGNTEAFF. The CDR3, as DNA: TGTGCCAGCAGCACGGCCGGGACAGGGAACACTGAAGCTTTCTTT. Complete variable domain (other parts from reference TRBV9 and TRBJ1-1): DSGVTQTPKHLITATGQRVTLRCSPRSGDLSVYWYQQSLDQGLQFLIQYYNGEERAKGNILERFSAQQFPDLHSELNLSSLELGDSALYFCASSTAGTGNTEAFFGQGTRLTVV.

The chain uses TRBV2 and TRBJ2-1, with 9 nucleotides matching TRBD1. This CDR3 spans 16 amino acids. Trimming removed 3 bases from V and 7 bases from J; junction bases left unmatched: 10. Germline V gene lookup returns CDR1 SNHLY and CDR2 FYNNEI. The CDR3 reads CASSEISGTGMNEQFF. The CDR3 nucleotides read TGTGCCAGCAGTGAGATTTCCGGGACAGGGATGAATGAGCAGTTCTTC.

In its sample, this clone was seen once. This same CDR3 is encoded by further DNA sequences in the sample. This chain joins TRBV28 and TRBJ1-1, with D uncertain. Germline V lookup: CDR1 MDHEN, CDR2 SYDVKM. Trimming took off 2 bases at V and 1 base at J, with 5 bases between the two ends. The CDR3 spans 13 residues. CDR3 amino acids: CASSLRGNTEAFF. CDR3 nucleotides: TGTGCCAGCAGTTTACGCGGGAACACTGAAGCTTTCTTT.

This clone was observed a handful of times. CDR3 sequence: CASSIVLNTGELFF. Written as DNA, the CDR3 is TGTGCCAGTAGTATCGTTCTGAACACCGGGGAGCTGTTTTTT. The genes are TRBV19 and TRBJ2-2; D gene ambiguous. CDR1 and CDR2 (germline): LNHDA, SQIVND (reference sequence). The V end lost 3 bases, the J end lost 1 base, and 6 bases lay between the germline ends. The CDR3 is 14 amino acids. The whole variable domain, filled in from reference TRBV19 and TRBJ2-2, reads DGGITQSPKYLFRKEGQNVTLSCEQNLNHDAMYWYRQDPGQGLRLIYYSQIVNDFQKGDIAEGYSVSREKKESFPLTVTSAQKNPTAFYLCASSIVLNTGELFFGEGSRLTVL.

The gene calls are TRBV28 and TRBJ2-7, with 8 bases lining up with TRBD2. The CDR3 covers 14 residues. Germline V gene sequence: CDR1 MDHEN, CDR2 SYDVKM. V was clipped by 2 bases and J by 5 bases; unmatched bases: 5. The CDR3 loop is CASSLVAGSHEQYF. The DNA of the CDR3 is TGTGCCAGCAGTTTAGTAGCGGGAAGCCACGAGCAGTACTTC.

The J gene is TRBJ2-7, the V gene TRBV2, with 7 bases lining up with TRBD1. Germline V gives CDR1 SNHLY, CDR2 FYNNEI. The V segment lost 6 bases and the J segment 3 bases; nucleotides outside the gene matches: 5. This CDR3 spans 13 amino acids. The CDR3 nucleotides are TGTGCCAGCAGGAAAACAGGGGACTACGAGCAGTACTTC. This gives the protein CASRKTGDYEQYF.

This clone was seen only once. The chain couples TRBV5-6 to TRBJ2-3; D gene uncertain. Germline-derived CDR1 and CDR2 are SGHDT and YYEEEE. This CDR3 has 16 amino acids. V dropped 0 bases and J dropped 0 bases, with 11 bases sitting between them. The CDR3: CASSLEPDSSTDTQYF. CDR3 DNA sequence: TGTGCCAGCAGCTTGGAGCCTGACTCAAGCACAGATACGCAGTATTTT.

The J gene is TRBJ2-1, the V gene TRBV7-9, with D unresolved. V gave up 4 bases and J gave up 6 bases, with 10 bases separating them. This CDR3 has 13 amino acids. CDR1 SEHNR and CDR2 FQNEAQ come from the germline V gene (reference sequence). DNA for the CDR3: TGTGCCAGCAGCTCCGCGTCCCCCAATGAGCAGTTCTTC. Translating it yields CASSSASPNEQFF.

This rearrangement joins TRBV29-1 to TRBJ2-1; 8 bases map to TRBD2. The CDR3 is 15 residues long. V dropped 5 bases and J dropped 0; count of bases not matched to a gene: 6. CDR1 is SQVTM and CDR2 is ANQGSEA in the germline V gene. CDR3: CSVPQGTSSYNEQFF. In DNA form, the CDR3 reads TGCAGCGTTCCACAAGGGACTAGCTCCTACAATGAGCAGTTCTTC.